The clone carrying this TCR beta chain was seen ten or more times. The CDR3 covers 13 residues. The V end lost 1 base, the J end lost 5 bases, and 9 bases lay between the germline ends. TCRdb redid the calling of the 5' RACE reads with MiXCR, one entry per CDR3 protein. The data hold roughly 50,000 distinct CDR3 sequences, with approximately 9.8% observed a single time. This record comes from a study of early T cells in non-severe SARS-CoV-2 infection. This TCR derives from an adult who was a healthcare worker with PCR-confirmed SARS-CoV-2 infection or an uninfected control (not recorded which). The source material was whole blood. The rearrangement links TRBV12-3 or TRBV12-4 to TRBJ2-7; D might be TRBD1 (5 bases). This CDR3 reads CASSLGRVDEQYF. The CDR3 DNA is TGTGCCAGCAGTTTAGGCAGGGTTGACGAGCAGTACTTC.